This T cell receptor (beta chain) derives from a study of metastatic and nonmetastatic thyroid tumors. Study overall: Patients with malignant and benign thyroid disease provided blood and tumor or nodule tissue, whose repertoires were compared.

In the source study's methods: CDR3 differences across clinicopathological groups were used to build a distant-metastasis classifier for papillary thyroid cancer. TCRdb re-called the PCR reads via MiXCR. The V and J calls come from TCRdb's annotation, not from the publication. The data show 70,000 or so clones, 14% seen once. There are many counts of this clone. The germline CDR1 and CDR2 sequences are SGHDN and FVKESK. V was shortened by 0 bases and J by 2 bases, with 4 bases between the two germline ends. The length of the CDR3 is 14 residues. Until they underwent thyroid surgery, no patient had received any treatment.

V gene TRBV14 combines with J gene TRBJ2-2; D not certain. The sequencing sample was made of blood. The receptor's source is a male donor with papillary thyroid cancer or a benign thyroid nodule (not recorded which). Some clones in this sample may be carry-over from other donors' samples. CDR3 amino acids: CASSQDTNTGELFF. The CDR3 nucleotides read TGTGCCAGCAGCCAAGACACAAACACCGGGGAGCTGTTTTTT.